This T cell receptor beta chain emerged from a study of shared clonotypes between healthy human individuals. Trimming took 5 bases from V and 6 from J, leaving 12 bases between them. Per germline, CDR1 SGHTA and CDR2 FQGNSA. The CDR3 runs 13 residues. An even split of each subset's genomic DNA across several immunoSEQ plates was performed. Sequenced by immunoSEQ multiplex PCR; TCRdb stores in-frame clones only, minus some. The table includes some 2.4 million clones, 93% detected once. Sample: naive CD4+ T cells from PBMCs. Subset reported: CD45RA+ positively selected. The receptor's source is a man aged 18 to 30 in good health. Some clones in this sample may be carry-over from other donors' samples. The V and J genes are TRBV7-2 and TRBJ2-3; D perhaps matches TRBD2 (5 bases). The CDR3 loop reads CASSVLGADTQYF. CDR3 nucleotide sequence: TGTGCCAGCAGCGTACTAGGAGCGGATACGCAGTATTTT. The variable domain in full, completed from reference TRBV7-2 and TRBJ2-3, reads GAGVSQSPSNKVTEKGKDVELRCDPISGHTALYWYRQSLGQGLEFLIYFQGNSAPDKSGLPSDRFSAERTGGSVSTLTIQRTQQEDSAVYLCASSVLGADTQYFGPGTRLTVL.